These 32 T cell receptor beta chains were sequenced from one sample in a study of control samples from healthy donors and cancer patients (dated by TCRdb to 2019 to 2021). The receptor library was made with the immunoSEQ multiplex PCR assay. In TCRdb, the immuneACCESS table is reduced to in-frame sequences with V and J assigned. These tables do not hold every clone; where another copy was compared, an unresolved V gene accounts for under half, and the others remain unexplained. This sample is represented by around 63,000 clones; 80% to 90% of them were singletons. Of the sample, over 2% is held by the ten largest clones. The sequenced material came from PBMCs. These receptors were taken from a woman in her forties or fifties with head and neck cancer.

The CDR3 is CASSLEENTEAFF. CDR3 sequence (DNA): TGTGCCAGCAGTTTGGAGGAAAACACTGAAGCTTTCTTT. This chain links TRBV28 with TRBJ1-1, with D unclear. Trimming stripped 3 bases from V and 2 bases from J, with 7 bases between. Germline-derived CDR1 and CDR2 are MDHEN and SYDVKM. CDR3 length: 13 amino acids.

The chain links TRBV28 to TRBJ1-5, with D uncertain. V was cut by 1 base and J by 5 bases, with 15 bases left in between. The length of the CDR3 is 16 residues. CDR1 is MDHEN, CDR2 SYDVKM, per germline. CDR3 bases: TGTGCCAGCAGTTTATTAGAAGACACCCATGATCAGCCCCAGCATTTT. Amino acids: CASSLLEDTHDQPQHF.

The genes are TRBV18 and TRBJ1-6; TRBD1 matches at 8 bases. The CDR3 contains 15 residues. V shed 6 bases and J 9 bases; nucleotides not matched to a gene: 10. Germline V gives CDR1 KGHSH, CDR2 LQKENI. The CDR3 is CASSSNRGNGSPLHF. The CDR3 nucleotides read TGTGCCAGCTCGTCTAACAGGGGGAACGGTTCACCCCTCCACTTT.

This clone was counted only a few times. V and J are TRBV20-1 and TRBJ2-7; a weak D match, TRBD2 (5 bases). Trimming left V 5 bases short and J 6 bases short, with 11 bases between. CDR3 length equals 11 residues. Per the germline V gene, CDR1 is DFQATT and CDR2 is SNEGSKA (reference sequence). In DNA, the CDR3 is TGCAGTGCTGAGGGAATGTCCGAGCAGTACTTC. Amino acid sequence: CSAEGMSEQYF.

V usage is TRBV28 and J usage is TRBJ1-2, with 9 bases matching TRBD1. The length of the CDR3 is 16 residues. Germline assignment: CDR1 MDHEN and CDR2 SYDVKM. V dropped 2 bases and J dropped 8; count of bases not matched to a gene: 12. CDR3 sequence (DNA): TGTGCCAGCAGTTTAGCCACGGGACAGGGCCGTGGAGGCTACACCTTC. Residues: CASSLATGQGRGGYTF.

The rearrangement links TRBV7-8 to TRBJ2-3; TRBD2 aligns across 9 bases. Trimming cost V 5 bases and J 1 base; bases outside gene matches: 7. The CDR3 loop spans 16 amino acids. Germline lookup yields CDR1 SGHVS and CDR2 FQNEAQ. The CDR3, as DNA: TGTGCCAGCAGCCGCCCGCCTAGCGGGGGCACAGATACGCAGTATTTT. This codes for CASSRPPSGGTDTQYF.

This clone was detected only once. This chain uses TRBV4-3 with TRBJ2-2; 10 bases are shared with TRBD2. The germline V gene encodes CDR1 LGHNA and CDR2 YSLEER. V lost 2 bases and J lost 4; bases outside the gene matches: 4. The CDR3 contains 16 residues. CDR3 sequence reads: CASSQQRGGSTGELFF. As DNA, the CDR3 is TGCGCCAGCAGCCAACAGCGGGGGGGCAGCACCGGGGAGCTGTTTTTT.

This chain links TRBV11-2 with TRBJ1-6, with unresolved D. Per the germline V gene, CDR1 is SGHAT and CDR2 is FQNNGV. Trimming left V 6 bases short and J 5 bases short, with 14 bases between. The CDR3 spans 15 residues. CDR3 region: CASSTWTFDNSPLHF. CDR3 in DNA: TGTGCCAGCAGTACCTGGACCTTTGATAATTCACCCCTCCACTTT.

Turning to this clone: Other DNA sequences within the sample encode an identical CDR3. The rearrangement joins TRBV13 to TRBJ1-1; no reliable D call. CDR3 length equals 14 residues. Germline CDR1 is PRHDT and CDR2 is FYEKMQ (reference sequence). Trimming pared 1 base from V and 3 bases from J, leaving 9 bases between. CDR3 in amino acids: CASSLVGRDTEAFF. The CDR3, as DNA: TGTGCCAGCAGCTTAGTAGGGAGGGACACTGAAGCTTTCTTT.

The rearrangement links TRBV6-5 to TRBJ2-7, with D perhaps matching TRBD1 (6 bases). The CDR3 length is 14 residues. Germline V gene data show CDR1 as MNHEY and CDR2 as SVGAGI. The V end was cut by 6 bases, the J end by 2 bases, with 14 bases between. In nucleotides, the CDR3 is TGTGCCAGCAGAGAGGGGGTCCTGGCCTACGAGCAGTACTTC. Translating it yields CASREGVLAYEQYF.

This chain uses TRBV28 with TRBJ1-3, with no clear D. V lost 4 bases, J lost 3 bases, and 13 bases lay in between. The CDR3 covers 15 residues. Germline lookup yields CDR1 MDHEN and CDR2 SYDVKM. CDR3: CASSSRKAFGNTIYF. CDR3 nucleotide sequence: TGTGCCAGCAGTTCCCGTAAGGCTTTTGGAAACACCATATATTTT.

V is TRBV6-5 and J is TRBJ1-1; D uncertain. Germline V gene sequence: CDR1 MNHEY, CDR2 SVGAGI. V was shortened by 0 bases and J by 3 bases, with 14 bases between the two germline ends. The length of the CDR3 is 16 residues. The CDR3 protein is CASSYSALGRYTEAFF. For the CDR3, the DNA is TGTGCCAGCAGTTACTCGGCACTGGGAAGGTACACTGAAGCTTTCTTT.

As regards this clone: The sample contains more than one DNA sequence encoding this CDR3. The CDR3 DNA is TGCGCCAGCAGTTGGACAGGGGGCTACGAGCAGTACTTC. Translating it yields CASSWTGGYEQYF. V and J are TRBV5-1 and TRBJ2-7; TRBD1 agrees at 10 bases. The germline V gene has CDR1 SGHRS and CDR2 YFSETQ. The V segment lost 5 bases and the J segment 3 bases; nucleotides outside the gene matches: 2. The CDR3 loop spans 13 amino acids.

The CDR3 region has the DNA TGTGCCAGCAGCCCCGGGACAGGGAATGGCTACACCTTC. Translated, it gives CASSPGTGNGYTF. The chain has TRBV5-5 and TRBJ1-2; TRBD1 agrees at 9 bases. V was clipped by 4 bases and J by 6 bases; unmatched bases: 4. The CDR3 runs 13 residues. Per germline, CDR1 SGHKS and CDR2 YYEKEE (reference sequence).

The chain couples TRBV6-5 to TRBJ1-4; a possible D gene is TRBD1 (6 bases). Looked up from germline, CDR1 is MNHEY and CDR2 is SVGAGI. Trimming took off 5 bases at V and 13 bases at J, with 14 bases between the two ends. The CDR3 totals 12 residues. The CDR3 is CASSPTLDRLFF. DNA of the CDR3: TGTGCCAGCAGTCCTACTTTGGACAGACTGTTTTTT.

This clone was counted only a few times. The chain carries TRBV20-1 and TRBJ2-3; D is unresolved. Germline CDR1 and CDR2: DFQATT and SNEGSKA (reference sequence). The length of the CDR3 is 15 residues. V was clipped by 3 bases and J by 0 bases, with 13 bases between them. CDR3 coding DNA: TGCAGTGCTAGTTCAAGGACGGCTAGCACAGATACGCAGTATTTT. This sequence encodes CSASSRTASTDTQYF.

V and J are TRBV3-1 (or the pseudogene TRBV3-2) and TRBJ2-1, with TRBD2 matching over 11 bases. Germline CDR1 and CDR2: LGHDT and YNNKEL (reference sequence). The CDR3 covers 17 residues. J gave up 4 bases and V 0 bases, and 5 bases lay outside the gene matches. As DNA, the CDR3 is TGTGCCAGCAGCCAAGAAGTACTAGCGGGGGAATACAATGAGCAGTTCTTC. This codes for CASSQEVLAGEYNEQFF.

V gene TRBV11-2 combines with J gene TRBJ2-7; TRBD1 matches at 9 bases. Germline V gene sequence: CDR1 SGHAT, CDR2 FQNNGV. This CDR3 has 15 amino acids. V was pared by 4 bases and J by 6 bases, with 10 bases of the junction left unmatched. The CDR3 nucleotides read TGTGCCAGCAGCTCCGCCGGGACAGGGTTTTTCGAGCAGTACTTC. It encodes CASSSAGTGFFEQYF.

This clone was recorded only once. This chain links TRBV29-1 with TRBJ2-7; TRBD1 matches 7 bases. V lost 3 bases and J lost 6; bases outside the gene matches: 11. This CDR3 has 14 amino acids. Per the germline V gene, CDR1 is SQVTM and CDR2 is ANQGSEA. The CDR3 is CSVDLQGDRGEQYF. CDR3 nucleotides: TGCAGCGTTGACCTCCAGGGGGATAGGGGCGAGCAGTACTTC.

V gene TRBV19 combines with J gene TRBJ2-2; 8 nucleotides agree with TRBD1. Germline V gives CDR1 LNHDA, CDR2 SQIVND (reference sequence). Trimming cost V 7 bases and J 5 bases; bases outside gene matches: 6. The CDR3 is 14 amino acids. The CDR3 DNA reads as TGTGCCAGTACTACGACAGGGGTTACCGGGGAGCTGTTTTTT. It specifies CASTTTGVTGELFF.

The CDR3 reads CASSLYGRSGNTIYF. CDR3 sequence (DNA): TGTGCCAGCAGCTTGTACGGCAGGTCTGGAAACACCATATATTTT. This rearrangement joins TRBV5-8 to TRBJ1-3; D unclear. The V end lost 1 base, the J end lost 1 base, and 9 bases lay between the germline ends. Germline V gene sequence: CDR1 SGHTS, CDR2 YDEGEE. The CDR3 contains 15 residues.

V usage is TRBV4-3 and J usage is TRBJ2-5; 9 nucleotides match TRBD1. CDR1 is LGHNA, CDR2 YSLEER, per germline. J was trimmed by 5 bases and V by 3 bases; bases with no gene match: 7. The CDR3 extends over 15 amino acids. This chain's CDR3 is CASSQGQGDSETQYF. In nucleotides, the CDR3 is TGCGCCAGCAGCCAGGGACAGGGTGATTCGGAGACCCAGTACTTC.

This chain links TRBV2 with TRBJ1-5; D gene ambiguous. Trimming left V 4 bases short and J 2 bases short, with 9 bases between. From germline, CDR1 is SNHLY and CDR2 FYNNEI. The CDR3 sequence is 14 residues long. DNA of the CDR3: TGTGCCAGCAGTGGGCAGTGGGGCAATCAGCCCCAGCATTTT. Amino acid sequence: CASSGQWGNQPQHF.

The gene calls are TRBV27 and TRBJ1-5; perhaps TRBD1 as D (5 bases). Trimming left V 8 bases short and J 5 bases short, with 13 bases between. The germline CDR1 and CDR2 sequences are MNHEY and SMNVEV (reference sequence). There are 13 residues in the CDR3. The CDR3 here is CASGLQDDQPQHF. CDR3 bases: TGTGCCAGCGGATTACAGGACGATCAGCCCCAGCATTTT.

J is TRBJ1-1 and V is TRBV5-1; 10 bases match TRBD1. CDR3 length: 14 residues. Germline V lookup: CDR1 SGHRS, CDR2 YFSETQ. Losses at the gene ends were 5 bases for V and 9 bases for J; bases not matched to a gene: 10. The CDR3: CASSSRQGAHQAFF. CDR3 DNA sequence: TGCGCCAGCAGTTCACGACAGGGGGCGCATCAAGCTTTCTTT.

This chain connects TRBV2 to TRBJ1-5; 9 nucleotides match TRBD1. The CDR3 covers 15 residues. Per the germline V gene, CDR1 is SNHLY and CDR2 is FYNNEI. Trimming removed 6 bases from V and 1 base from J; junction bases left unmatched: 4. CDR3 amino acids: CASRGQGLSNQPQHF. Here the CDR3 DNA reads TGTGCCAGCAGGGGACAGGGTCTCAGCAATCAGCCCCAGCATTTT.

V is TRBV29-1 and J is TRBJ1-2, with TRBD1 as a possible D gene (5 bases). Germline V gene data show CDR1 as SQVTM and CDR2 as ANQGSEA. The CDR3 runs to 14 residues. The V gene lost 5 bases and the J gene lost 7 bases, with 20 bases spanning the gap. The CDR3 sequence is CSVIEGRETIGYTF. DNA for the CDR3: TGCAGCGTTATCGAGGGCAGGGAGACGATTGGCTACACCTTC.

This chain joins TRBV5-8 and TRBJ2-1, with D uncertain. The V gene's germline CDR1 is SGHTS and CDR2 YDEGEE. Trimming cost V 4 bases and J 6 bases, with 14 bases left between them. This CDR3 region has 14 residues. CDR3: CASSLQKSGNEQFF. The CDR3 DNA reads as TGTGCCAGCAGCCTACAAAAGTCCGGCAATGAGCAGTTCTTC.

This chain connects TRBV28 to TRBJ2-7, with D possibly matching TRBD2 (6 bases). Germline CDR1 reads MDHEN; CDR2 reads SYDVKM. Trimming left V 6 bases short and J 6 bases short, with 15 bases between. The CDR3 runs to 13 residues. As DNA, the CDR3 is TGTGCCAGCAGATCCCCCACTAGCACCGAGCAGTACTTC. Its protein product is CASRSPTSTEQYF.

The sample holds one count of this clone. V usage is TRBV12-3 or TRBV12-4 and J usage is TRBJ1-3; weak D call: TRBD1 (5 bases). The germline V and J ends were trimmed by 1 base and 4 bases, with 5 bases remaining between them. CDR3 length: 13 residues. The CDR3 DNA is TGTGCCAGCAGTTTAGGGGGCGGAAACACCATATATTTT. Translation: CASSLGGGNTIYF.

The chain has TRBV19 and TRBJ1-5; the D is unclear. The germline V and J ends were trimmed by 6 bases and 0 bases, with 12 bases remaining between them. Germline V gives CDR1 LNHDA, CDR2 SQIVND (reference sequence). The CDR3 loop spans 15 amino acids. CDR3 sequence: CASRTQDYSNQPQHF. The CDR3 DNA reads TGTGCCAGTAGAACGCAGGATTATAGCAATCAGCCCCAGCATTTT.

V gene TRBV27 combines with J gene TRBJ2-7, with unresolved D. This CDR3 is built from 13 residues. CDR1 MNHEY and CDR2 SMNVEV come from the germline V gene (reference sequence). V was trimmed by 3 bases and J by 2 bases, leaving 8 bases between them. The CDR3 protein is CASSFGDPYEQYF. The CDR3 DNA reads TGTGCCAGCAGTTTTGGGGATCCCTACGAGCAGTACTTC.